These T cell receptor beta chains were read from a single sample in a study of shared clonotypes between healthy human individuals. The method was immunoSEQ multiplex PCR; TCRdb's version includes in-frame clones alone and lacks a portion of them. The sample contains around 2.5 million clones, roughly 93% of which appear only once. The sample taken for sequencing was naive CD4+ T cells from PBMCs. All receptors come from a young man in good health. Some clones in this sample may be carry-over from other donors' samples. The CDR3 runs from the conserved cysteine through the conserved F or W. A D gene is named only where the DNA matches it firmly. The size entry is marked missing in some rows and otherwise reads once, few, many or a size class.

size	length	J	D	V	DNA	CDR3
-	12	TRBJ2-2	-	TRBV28	TGTGCCAGCTTGCGGTCGACCGGGGAGCTGTTTTTT	CASLRSTGELFF
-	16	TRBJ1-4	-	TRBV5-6	TGTGCCAGCAGCTTAGCACAGCCGGGACCTAATGAAAAACTGTTTTTT	CASSLAQPGPNEKLFF
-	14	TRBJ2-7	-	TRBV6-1	TGTGCCAGCAGTTTCCGGACACCGGCCTACGAGCAGTACTTC	CASSFRTPAYEQYF
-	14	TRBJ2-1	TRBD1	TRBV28	TGTGCCAGCGGACAGGGGAGCTCCTACAATGAGCAGTTCTTC	CASGQGSSYNEQFF
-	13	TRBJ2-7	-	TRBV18	TGTGCCAGCTCACTTACCGACAACTACGAGCAGTACTTC	CASSLTDNYEQYF
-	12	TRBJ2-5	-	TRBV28	TGTGCCAGCAGTCTACCGGCAGAGACCCAGTACTTC	CASSLPAETQYF
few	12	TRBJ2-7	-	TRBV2	TGTGCCAGCAGTGATACGGGCTACGAGCAGTACTTC	CASSDTGYEQYF
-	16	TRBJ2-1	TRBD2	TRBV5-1	TGCGCCAGCAGCTCAAGATCGGCTAGCGGGGAAAATGAGCAGTTCTTC	CASSSRSASGENEQFF
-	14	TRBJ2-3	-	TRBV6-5	TGTGCCAGCAGTTACCATAGCGCCACAGATACGCAGTATTTT	CASSYHSATDTQYF
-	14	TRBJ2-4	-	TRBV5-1	TGCGCCAGCAGCTCCGCCTACCCTGAGGACATTCAGTACTTC	CASSSAYPEDIQYF
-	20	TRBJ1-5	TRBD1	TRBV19	TGTGCCAGTAGTATTTTCGACGGGGGACAGGGTGGGAGTAGCAATCAGCCCCAGCATTTT	CASSIFDGGQGGSSNQPQHF
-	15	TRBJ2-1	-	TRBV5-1	TGCGCCAGCAGCTACCGGACGGACTCCTACAATGAGCAGTTCTTC	CASSYRTDSYNEQFF
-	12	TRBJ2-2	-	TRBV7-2	TGTGCCAGCAGCTCTAACACCGGGGAGCTGTTTTTT	CASSSNTGELFF
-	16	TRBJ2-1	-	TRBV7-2	TGTGCCAGCAGCTTAGGGGCAGGGAGCTCCTACAATGAGCAGTTCTTC	CASSLGAGSSYNEQFF
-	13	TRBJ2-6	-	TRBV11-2	TGTGCCAGCAGCATAAACTTCTCCAACGTCCTGACTTTC	CASSINFSNVLTF
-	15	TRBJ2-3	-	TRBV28	TGTGCCAGCAGTTTATTAGGGTGGATCACAGATACGCAGTATTTT	CASSLLGWITDTQYF
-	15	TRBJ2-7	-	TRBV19	TGTGCCAGTAGCAAAGGGCAGTTAAGCTCCTACGAGCAGTACTTC	CASSKGQLSSYEQYF
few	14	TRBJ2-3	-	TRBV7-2	TGTGCCAGCAGCTTAGACGGCAACACAGATACGCAGTATTTT	CASSLDGNTDTQYF
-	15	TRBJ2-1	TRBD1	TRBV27	TGTGCCAGTAGGTATGGGACAGGGAGTTTCTATGAGCAGTTCTTC	CASRYGTGSFYEQFF
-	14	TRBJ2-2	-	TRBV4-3	TGCGCCAGCAGCCAACGTAGGGGCACCGGGGAGCTGTTTTTT	CASSQRRGTGELFF
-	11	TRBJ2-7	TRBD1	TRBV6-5	TGTGCCACCACAGGGGGTTACGAGCAGTACTTC	CATTGGYEQYF
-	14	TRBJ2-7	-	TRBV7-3	TGTGCCAGCAGCTTAAGGGCAGGATCCGACGAGCAGTACTTC	CASSLRAGSDEQYF
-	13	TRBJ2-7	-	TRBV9	TGTGCCAGCAGCAGGACTTCCTATCCCGAGCAGTACTTC	CASSRTSYPEQYF
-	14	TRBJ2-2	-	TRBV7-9	TGTGCCAGCACCCCTTCGGCCCTCGGAGGGGAGCTGTTTTTT	CASTPSALGGELFF
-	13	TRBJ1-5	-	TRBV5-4	TGTGCCAGCAGCTTGGCGGACGGTGGGCCCCAGCATTTT	CASSLADGGPQHF
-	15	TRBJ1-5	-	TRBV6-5	TGTGCCAGCAGCTCTACATGGGGGAGCAATCAGCCCCAGCATTTT	CASSSTWGSNQPQHF
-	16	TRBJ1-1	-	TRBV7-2	TGTGCCAGCAGCTTACGCCCCCTGGAGGCTAACACTGAAGCTTTCTTT	CASSLRPLEANTEAFF
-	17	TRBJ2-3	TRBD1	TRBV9	TGTGCCAGCAGCGTAGGACAGGGGGCTGGATGGACAGATACGCAGTATTTT	CASSVGQGAGWTDTQYF
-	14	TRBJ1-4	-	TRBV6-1	TGTGCCAGCAGTGAAGGTGGGACTAATGAAAAACTGTTTTTT	CASSEGGTNEKLFF
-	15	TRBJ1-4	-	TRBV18	TGTGCCAGCTCACCCGACGGGGCGACTAATGAAAAACTGTTTTTT	CASSPDGATNEKLFF
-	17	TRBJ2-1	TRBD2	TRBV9	TGTGCCAGCAGCGCCTTAGTTGCCGGGACTAGTTACAATGAGCAGTTCTTC	CASSALVAGTSYNEQFF
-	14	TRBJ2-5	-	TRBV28	TGTGCCAGCAGTCCCGGGCCAGTTGGGCTGTCCCAGTACTTC	CASSPGPVGLSQYF
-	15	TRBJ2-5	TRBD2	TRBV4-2	TGTGCCAGCAGCCCCGTAGCGGGAGGAGGAGAGACCCAGTACTTC	CASSPVAGGGETQYF
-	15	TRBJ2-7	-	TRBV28	TGTGCCAGCAGCAGCTGGGAAGGGGGGAAGGGCGAGCAGTACTTC	CASSSWEGGKGEQYF
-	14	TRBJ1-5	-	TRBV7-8	TGTGCCAGCAGCCCCGCCCAAGGCAATCAGCCCCAGCATTTT	CASSPAQGNQPQHF
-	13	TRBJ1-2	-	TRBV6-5	TGTGCCAGCAGTTCCCGGCAGGGCAGTGGCTACACCTTC	CASSSRQGSGYTF
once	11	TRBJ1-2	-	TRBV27	TGTGCCAGCAGGGGGGTTGGTGGCTACACCTTC	CASRGVGGYTF
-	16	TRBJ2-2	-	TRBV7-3	TGTGCCAGCAGCCTTCTCGCAGGGAGCGGGACCGGGGAGCTGTTTTTT	CASSLLAGSGTGELFF
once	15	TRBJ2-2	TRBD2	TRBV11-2	TGTGCCAGCAGCTTATTAGCGGGAGCCACCGGGGAGCTGTTTTTT	CASSLLAGATGELFF
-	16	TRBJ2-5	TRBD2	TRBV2	TGTGCCAGCAGTGCCCCGGGAGCGGGAGGTTTGGAGACCCAGTACTTC	CASSAPGAGGLETQYF
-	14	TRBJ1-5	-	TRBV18	TGTGCCAGCTCACCCACGCGTCCGAATCAGCCCCAGCATTTT	CASSPTRPNQPQHF
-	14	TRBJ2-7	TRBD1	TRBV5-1	TGCGCCAGCAGCTTGCAAGGACAGGGGTACGAGCAGTACTTC	CASSLQGQGYEQYF
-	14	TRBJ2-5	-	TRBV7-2	TGTGCCAGCAGCTTAAGGACATCCGCCGAGACCCAGTACTTC	CASSLRTSAETQYF
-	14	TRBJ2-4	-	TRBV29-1	TGCAGCGTTGTAGCACGACTAAGAAAAAACATTCAGTACTTC	CSVVARLRKNIQYF
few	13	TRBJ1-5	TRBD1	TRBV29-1	TGCAGCGTTGGTCAGGGGGCAAATCAGCCCCAGCATTTT	CSVGQGANQPQHF
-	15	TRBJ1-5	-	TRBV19	TGTGCCAGTAGTTGGAGACGGCGTAGCAATCAGCCCCAGCATTTT	CASSWRRRSNQPQHF
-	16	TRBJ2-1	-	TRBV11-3	TGTGCCAGCAGCTTAAGGGTAGGAGGGGCCGGTAATGAGCAGTTCTTC	CASSLRVGGAGNEQFF